Following are 16 T cell receptor beta chains from one sample sequenced in a study of OX40 agonist ivuxolimab in advanced cancers. Produced via immunoSEQ multiplex PCR; TCRdb's table is partial and in-frame only. The table records some 19,000 clones, around 84% of them present only once. The sample was CD4+ or CD8+ T cells sorted from blood, taken in a trial of the OX40 agonist ivuxolimab. These receptors all come from an adult with an advanced solid tumor such as melanoma, head and neck, liver or kidney cancer.

The chain combines TRBV6-5 with TRBJ2-1, with 8 bases matching TRBD2. Germline V CDR1 and CDR2: MNHEY, SVGAGI. The J segment lost 2 bases and the V segment lost 6 bases, leaving 6 bases of the junction unmatched. This CDR3 contains 15 residues. The CDR3 DNA reads TGTGCCAGCAGACGGGGGGGCGGCCCCTACAATGAGCAGTTCTTC. Its translation: CASRRGGGPYNEQFF.

This clone has a single count. The chain combines TRBV7-9 with TRBJ2-3; 9 nucleotides agree with TRBD1. With 1 base clipped from V and 1 base from J, the junction kept 6 bases outside the gene matches. The CDR3 spans 17 residues. Germline V lookup: CDR1 SEHNR, CDR2 FQNEAQ (reference sequence). CDR3 DNA sequence: TGTGCCAGCAGCTTAGGGACAGGGGACGTGGGCACAGATACGCAGTATTTT. It translates to CASSLGTGDVGTDTQYF.

The chain recombines TRBV7-6 with TRBJ2-1; 7 nucleotides line up with TRBD1. The V and J ends lost 3 bases and 5 bases, in that order; junction bases with no gene match: 7. Germline assignment: CDR1 SGHVS and CDR2 FNYEAQ. CDR3 length: 15 amino acids. CDR3 amino acids: CASSFARDSHNEQFF. CDR3 in DNA: TGTGCCAGCAGCTTTGCCCGGGACAGCCACAATGAGCAGTTCTTC.

The rearrangement links TRBV6-9 to TRBJ2-1; D unclear. The germline V gene encodes CDR1 MNHGY and CDR2 SVAAGI. Trimming stripped 3 bases from V and 5 bases from J, with 8 bases between. CDR3 size: 13 residues. DNA of the CDR3: TGTGCCAGCAGTTACACGACCCACAATGAGCAGTTCTTC. This sequence encodes CASSYTTHNEQFF.

The genes are TRBV7-8 and TRBJ2-7; D unclear. V was cut by 5 bases and J by 9 bases, with 2 bases left in between. Germline lookup yields CDR1 SGHVS and CDR2 FQNEAQ. There are 8 residues in the CDR3. CDR3 region: CASSPQYF. The CDR3 coding sequence is TGTGCCAGCAGCCCGCAGTACTTC. The entire variable domain, with the rest obtained from reference TRBV7-8 and TRBJ2-7, is as follows: GAGVSQSPRYKVAKRGQDVALRCDPISGHVSLFWYQQALGQGPEFLTYFQNEAQLDKSGLPSDRFFAERPEGSVSTLKIQRTQQEDSAVYLCASSPQYFGPGTRLTVT.

The rearrangement joins TRBV11-2 to TRBJ2-3; 11 nucleotides match TRBD2. Germline loops: CDR1 SGHAT, CDR2 FQNNGV. V was clipped by 2 bases and J by 2 bases; unmatched bases: 3. This CDR3 has 16 residues. Here the CDR3 reads CASSLYSGGVTDTQYF. CDR3 nucleotide sequence: TGTGCCAGCAGCTTATATAGCGGGGGGGTCACAGATACGCAGTATTTT.

The chain joins TRBV29-1 to TRBJ2-7; D remains ambiguous. Germline CDR1 and CDR2: SQVTM and ANQGSEA. CDR3 size: 12 residues. V lost 0 bases and J 6 bases, leaving 9 bases between the germline ends. The chain's CDR3 is CSVEDERIEQYF. DNA for the CDR3: TGCAGCGTTGAAGACGAAAGGATCGAGCAGTACTTC.

The chain joins TRBV5-1 to TRBJ2-1; no firm D call. The CDR3 is 16 residues long. V was cut by 2 bases and J by 0 bases, with 12 bases left in between. Germline CDR1 and CDR2: SGHRS and YFSETQ. The DNA of the CDR3 is TGCGCCAGCAGCTTCTCCAGTAAAGACTCCTACAATGAGCAGTTCTTC. It yields the protein CASSFSSKDSYNEQFF.

The chain links TRBV7-2 to TRBJ1-6; D gene uncertain. Per germline, CDR1 SGHTA and CDR2 FQGNSA. V was clipped by 8 bases and J by 7 bases, with 12 bases between them. The CDR3 sequence is 13 residues long. CDR3 protein: CASFPGGNSPLHF. The CDR3 nucleotides read TGTGCCAGCTTCCCTGGAGGCAATTCACCCCTCCACTTT.

This chain connects TRBV2 to TRBJ1-1; D might be TRBD1 (6 bases). The V gene's germline CDR1 is SNHLY and CDR2 FYNNEI. With 2 bases removed from V and 0 bases from J, the gap between germline ends came to 16 bases. The CDR3 has 17 amino acids. In DNA form, the CDR3 reads TGTGCCAGCAGTGAATTAGACCCGGGACAACTGAACACTGAAGCTTTCTTT. Translated: CASSELDPGQLNTEAFF. Using reference TRBV2 and TRBJ1-1 for the parts outside the CDR3, the full variable domain is EPEVTQTPSHQVTQMGQEVILRCVPISNHLYFYWYRQILGQKVEFLVSFYNNEISEKSEIFDDQFSVERPDGSNFTLKIRSTKLEDSAMYFCASSELDPGQLNTEAFFGQGTRLTVV.

This clone was seen once. The gene calls are TRBV9 and TRBJ2-6; 7 positions match TRBD1. This CDR3 has 15 amino acids. Per the germline V gene, CDR1 is SGDLS and CDR2 is YYNGEE. V trimming: 1 base; J trimming: 4 bases; junction bases outside the gene matches: 2. The CDR3 loop is CASSVTGVGANVLTF. The CDR3 DNA is TGTGCCAGCAGCGTAACAGGGGTCGGGGCCAACGTCCTGACTTTC.

The chain links TRBV6-5 to TRBJ1-5; no definite D call. Per germline, CDR1 MNHEY and CDR2 SVGAGI. The CDR3 extends over 10 amino acids. The germline V and J ends were trimmed by 8 bases and 5 bases, with 4 bases remaining between them. Written as DNA, the CDR3 is TGTGCCAGCGGGTATCAGCCCCAGCATTTT. This translates into CASGYQPQHF.

The chain links TRBV27 to TRBJ2-1, with a weak D call TRBD1 (5 bases). The CDR3 totals 11 residues. Trimming took off 6 bases at V and 12 bases at J, with 12 bases between the two ends. Germline V gene data show CDR1 as MNHEY and CDR2 as SMNVEV (reference sequence). The CDR3 is CASSRVVGQFF. In DNA form, the CDR3 reads TGTGCCAGCAGCAGGGTGGTTGGGCAGTTCTTC.

The CDR3 here is CASSSLDYTDTQYF. The CDR3 region has the DNA TGTGCCAGCAGCTCTTTAGATTACACAGATACGCAGTATTTT. V and J are TRBV27 and TRBJ2-3; D is uncertain. Trimming removed 6 bases at V and 2 bases at J, with 12 bases between. This CDR3 comprises 14 residues. CDR1 and CDR2 from the germline V gene are MNHEY and SMNVEV (reference sequence).

This chain links TRBV11-3 with TRBJ1-5; the D is unclear. The CDR3 has 16 residues. Germline V gives CDR1 SGHNT, CDR2 YENEEA. Trimming shortened V by 5 bases and J by 1 base, and 15 bases separated the two germline ends. The DNA for the CDR3 is TGTGCCAGCAGCCCGTATCCCCCAAGAAGCAATCAGCCCCAGCATTTT. Residues: CASSPYPPRSNQPQHF.

This clone was recorded once. The chain carries TRBV27 and TRBJ1-1; D gene ambiguous. Trimming cost V 0 bases and J 0 bases, with 5 bases left between them. This CDR3 region has 14 residues. CDR1 is MNHEY, CDR2 SMNVEV, per germline (reference sequence). This CDR3 reads CASSLSHLNTEAFF. As DNA, the CDR3 is TGTGCCAGCAGTTTATCACACCTGAACACTGAAGCTTTCTTT.